By proportion, the clone carrying this T cell receptor (beta chain) is medium-sized (0.01 to 0.1%). Its antigen remains unknown. These data come from a study of identifying expanded T cells in peripheral blood. Study-wide results and caveats: Variance in clone template counts between two-week samples significantly increased with total template count across all healthy donors. Technical replicates showed about 1.1 changed clones; around two weeks roughly 18; four weeks 19.

Collection occurred without any documented infections or immune events in donors. Profiling relied on immunoSEQ multiplex PCR, and the TCRdb table lists in-frame clones only, not all of them. Of roughly 63,000 clones detected, around 83% appear once; the ten largest clones hold about 20%. CDR3 length equals 12 residues. The germline gives CDR1 SGHNT, CDR2 YENEEA. The V end was cut by 5 bases, the J end by 6 bases, with 8 bases between. The sequenced material came from blood. The chain joins TRBV11-3 to TRBJ2-1; D is ambiguous. The receptor comes from a person aged 18 to 70 in good health. The CDR3 here is CASSPWSNEQFF. CDR3 sequence (DNA): TGTGCCAGCAGCCCCTGGTCCAATGAGCAGTTCTTC.